The entry below describes one T cell receptor (beta chain). Its antigen remains unidentified. Germline V gives CDR1 ENHRY, CDR2 SYGVKD. The ends lost 8 bases at V and 2 bases at J; junction bases unmatched: 1. The CDR3 runs to 13 residues. Repertoires were generated with immunoSEQ multiplex PCR, while TCRdb's copy carries only in-frame clones and drops some. The data show tens of thousands of clones, just under 95% seen once. This record comes from a study of T cells after posttransplantation cyclophosphamide. Study-level points and caveats: Tissue-infiltrating T cells from skin or gut overlapped little with blood T cells. Recipient CMV seropositivity and CMV reactivation strongly tracked TRB clonality. Later blood repertoires were often dominated by clones from the donor CD8+ memory compartment.

This sequence joins TRBV10-3 and TRBJ1-2; TRBD1 matches 11 bases. This receptor was obtained from a woman aged 30 to 39 in good health and a related stem cell transplant donor. Specimen: PBMCs. The CDR3 loop is CAIGQGANYGYTF. CDR3 bases: TGTGCCATCGGACAGGGGGCCAACTATGGCTACACCTTC.